Described below is a single TCR beta chain sequence and its context. Germline assignment: CDR1 SGHRS and CDR2 YFSETQ. The V and J ends lost 8 bases and 6 bases respectively, with 20 bases between them. The CDR3 has 15 residues. The data are from a study of T cell responses to AZD1222 COVID-19 vaccine. Here immunoSEQ multiplex PCR was the method, and the copy in TCRdb shows in-frame clones only, minus some. There are over 130,000 clones in the sample, with roughly 2% held by the top ten. The sequenced material came from peripheral blood. The TCR was taken from an adult in good health. This rearrangement joins TRBV5-1 to TRBJ1-4; D call uncertain. The CDR3 is CASKVGGILDEKLFF. The CDR3 DNA follows: TGCGCCAGTAAGGTCGGAGGTATCCTTGATGAAAAACTGTTTTTT.